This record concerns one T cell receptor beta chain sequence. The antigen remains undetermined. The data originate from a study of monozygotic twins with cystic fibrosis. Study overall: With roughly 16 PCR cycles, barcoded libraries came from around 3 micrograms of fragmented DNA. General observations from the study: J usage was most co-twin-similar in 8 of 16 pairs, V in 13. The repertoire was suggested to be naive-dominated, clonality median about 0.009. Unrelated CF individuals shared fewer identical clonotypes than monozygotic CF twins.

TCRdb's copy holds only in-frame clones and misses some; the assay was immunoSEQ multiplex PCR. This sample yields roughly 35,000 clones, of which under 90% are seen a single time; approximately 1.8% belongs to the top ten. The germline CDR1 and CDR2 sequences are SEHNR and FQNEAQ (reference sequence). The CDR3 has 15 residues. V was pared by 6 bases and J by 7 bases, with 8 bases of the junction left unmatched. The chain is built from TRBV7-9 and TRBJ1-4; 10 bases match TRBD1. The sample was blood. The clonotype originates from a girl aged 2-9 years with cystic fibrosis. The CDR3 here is CASRSWTGGGEKLFF. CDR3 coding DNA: TGTGCCAGCAGATCTTGGACAGGGGGAGGTGAAAAACTGTTTTTT.